The text below deals with one T cell receptor beta chain. TCRdb reanalysed the RT-PCR reads using MiXCR and keeps one entry per CDR3 protein. The sample lists more than 450,000 distinct CDR3 sequences; around 11% were seen once. The data were obtained in a study of response to subunit inactivated influenza vaccine. The trim removed 4 bases at V and 2 bases at J, leaving 5 bases unmatched. CDR3 length: 15 residues. Germline loops: CDR1 LGHNA, CDR2 YSLEER. These records were also assigned to another study, of T cells expressing NK-cell markers. According to that study: Making the TCR beta cDNA relied on 5'RACE template switching with UMIs. Sorting was limited to alpha-beta TCR-expressing T cells with an anti-gamma-delta TCR antibody in several experiments. Among CD8+ T cells from about 6 donors, dominant NKG2C+ clonotypes accounted for about 1.0-7.0%. Once again these clonotypes came out on top in the CD3+CD56-NKG2C+ fraction of a handful of donors. HCMV specificity of the expanded NKG2C+ T cell clones stayed unclear.

Here the sequenced sample was PBMCs from blood, taken on the day of vaccination. This sequence was found in a man between 45 and 60 years old who received an inactivated influenza vaccine. J is TRBJ2-7 and V is TRBV4-3, with 10 positions matching TRBD2. Here the CDR3 reads CASSRGLAVTYEQYF. For the CDR3, the DNA is TGCGCCAGCAGCCGTGGACTAGCGGTGACCTACGAGCAGTACTTC.